The next 30 T cell receptor beta chains were all read from a single sample in a study of lung T cells in sarcoidosis with Löfgren's syndrome. Using its own MiXCR run on the reads, TCRdb lists one record per CDR3 protein. This table holds about 63,000 distinct CDR3 sequences, about 20% found once. What was sequenced was CD4+ T cells from PBMCs. All receptors come from a human donor with sarcoidosis (Löfgren's syndrome or another form), or a control subject (not recorded which).

A word on this clonotype: This could be a read error, since a much larger clone is one nucleotide away. The gene calls are TRBV7-9 and TRBJ2-1; D is ambiguous. Between the trimmed V and J ends, which lost 8 bases and 0 bases, there was a span of 14 bases. CDR1 and CDR2 from the germline V gene are SEHNR and FQNEAQ (reference sequence). The CDR3 contains 15 residues. The CDR3, as DNA: TGTGCCAGCGGCCGCGACCGGAGCTCCTACAATGAGCAGTTCTTC. Translating gives CASGRDRSSYNEQFF.

This clonotype was counted between two and nine times. The chain recombines TRBV12-3 or TRBV12-4 with TRBJ2-7; 9 positions agree with TRBD1. The CDR3 consists of 15 residues. Trimming removed 5 bases from V and 5 bases from J; junction bases left unmatched: 10. CDR3: CASSTTGTGFNEQYF. CDR3 DNA: TGTGCCAGCAGTACCACCGGGACAGGGTTTAACGAGCAGTACTTC.

At least ten counts were recorded for this clonotype. The CDR3 sequence: CASTLPGPSNQPQHF. The DNA for the CDR3 is TGTGCCAGCACCCTACCGGGACCTTCAAATCAGCCCCAGCATTTT. The rearrangement joins TRBV28 to TRBJ1-5, with D maybe TRBD1 (5 bases). Germline V lookup: CDR1 MDHEN, CDR2 SYDVKM. Trimming shortened V by 7 bases and J by 4 bases, and 17 bases separated the two germline ends. The CDR3 contains 15 residues.

This clonotype was picked up many times. The chain links TRBV20-1 to TRBJ2-2; 9 bases are shared with TRBD1. J was trimmed by 6 bases and V by 1 base; bases with no gene match: 6. CDR1 and CDR2 from the germline V gene are DFQATT and SNEGSKA (reference sequence). This CDR3 comprises 15 residues. The CDR3 DNA reads TGCAGTGCTAGAGTCCGGGACAGGGATCCCGGGGAGCTGTTTTTT. Its protein is CSARVRDRDPGELFF.

There are many counts of this clonotype. The chain carries TRBV6-1 and TRBJ2-7; the D is unclear. Between the trimmed V and J ends, which lost 4 bases and 4 bases, there was a span of 5 bases. Germline V CDR1 and CDR2: MNHNS, SASEGT. The CDR3 contains 11 residues. CDR3 region: CASSAAYEQYV. As DNA, the CDR3 is TGTGCCAGCAGTGCTGCTTACGAGCAGTACGTC.

This clonotype was seen at least ten times. The chain uses TRBV20-1 and TRBJ2-7; 8 positions agree with TRBD2. Germline-derived CDR1 and CDR2 are DFQATT and SNEGSKA (reference sequence). The V segment lost 5 bases and the J segment 7 bases; nucleotides outside the gene matches: 13. The CDR3 has 14 residues. The CDR3 DNA is TGCAGTGCTCCCCGGGGAGCGGGAGTGGTTGAGCAGTACTTC. Its translation is CSAPRGAGVVEQYF.

V is TRBV20-1 and J is TRBJ2-5, with 8 bases lining up with TRBD1. Germline-derived CDR1 and CDR2 are DFQATT and SNEGSKA (reference sequence). Trimming took 0 bases from V and 3 from J; bases not matched to a gene: 6. This CDR3 region has 15 residues. The CDR3 DNA follows: TGCAGTGCTAGAGATCCCCGACAGGGGAAAGAGACCCAGTACTTC. This codes for CSARDPRQGKETQYF.

In its sample, this clonotype was seen many times. The J gene is TRBJ1-4, the V gene TRBV27; D gene ambiguous. This CDR3 spans 15 amino acids. Germline V gene sequence: CDR1 MNHEY, CDR2 SMNVEV (reference sequence). V was pared by 1 base and J by 7 bases, with 13 bases between. CDR3 in amino acids: CASSLLSGFPEKLFF. CDR3 bases: TGTGCCAGCAGTTTATTATCGGGGTTCCCTGAAAAACTGTTTTTT.

This clonotype has more than one count but fewer than ten. The CDR3 sequence is CASSWTGDQPQHF. CDR3 nucleotides: TGCGCCAGCAGCTGGACAGGGGATCAGCCCCAGCATTTT. This rearrangement joins TRBV5-1 to TRBJ1-5; 9 positions agree with TRBD1. The CDR3 is 13 amino acids. CDR1 SGHRS and CDR2 YFSETQ come from the germline V gene. The V and J ends lost 3 bases and 5 bases, in that order; junction bases with no gene match: 0.

This clonotype has only one observation. A much bigger clone sits one base away, suggesting this may be a read error. This chain links TRBV20-1 with TRBJ1-3, with a tentative D call TRBD1 (6 bases). V lost 0 bases, J lost 15 bases, and 15 bases lay in between. Germline assignment: CDR1 DFQATT and CDR2 SNEGSKA (reference sequence). This CDR3 contains 12 residues. Here the CDR3 reads CSARDAGHGPYF. The CDR3, as DNA: TGCAGTGCTAGAGATGCGGGACATGGGCCATATTTT.

This clonotype was seen just once. A junction end diverges from the germline sequence, so it may reflect a read error. This chain uses TRBV7-6 with TRBJ2-3; TRBD2 matches at 11 bases. The CDR3 consists of 18 residues. Germline CDR1 is SGHVS and CDR2 is FNYEAQ. The chain's CDR3 is CASSYRASGRPSTDAQYF. Written as DNA, the CDR3 is TGTGCCAGCAGTTACCGGGCTAGCGGGAGGCCTAGCACAGATGCGCAGTATTTT. Full variable domain (missing parts from reference TRBV7-6 and TRBJ2-3): GAGVSQSPRYKVTKRGQDVALRCDPISGHVSLYWYRQALGQGPEFLTYFNYEAQQDKSGLPNDRFSAERPEGSISTLTIQRTEQRDSAMYRCASSYRASGRPSTDAQYFGPGTRLTVL.

On this clonotype itself: A much larger clone differs from this one at a single base, so this may be a read error. This chain joins TRBV6-1 and TRBJ2-2; no reliable D call. Germline V CDR1 and CDR2: MNHNS, SASEGT. The CDR3 totals 17 residues. V shed 4 bases and J shed 2 bases, with 17 bases lying between them. The chain's CDR3 is CASSGRSRPTNTGELFF. In DNA form, the CDR3 reads TGTGCCAGCAGTGGTAGAAGCAGGCCCACTAACACCGGGGAGCTGTTTTTT.

This clonotype has ten or more counts. The V and J genes are TRBV20-1 and TRBJ2-3; 14 bases map to TRBD2. The length of the CDR3 is 16 residues. Germline loops: CDR1 DFQATT, CDR2 SNEGSKA (reference sequence). V shed 7 bases, J shed 4 bases, and the junction held 10 bases outside the gene matches. CDR3 in DNA: TGCAGTGACAGACTAGCGGGGGGGCTTAGGGCAGATACGCAGTATTTT. Its translation: CSDRLAGGLRADTQYF.

The rearrangement uses TRBV9 and TRBJ2-3; D ambiguous. Per germline, CDR1 SGDLS and CDR2 YYNGEE. V was pared by 8 bases and J by 0 bases, with 13 bases between. There are 14 residues in the CDR3. DNA of the CDR3: TGTGCCAGTAGCCGACGCTCTAGCACAGATACGCAGTATTTT. It codes for CASSRRSSTDTQYF.

This clonotype was seen a few times. The chain uses TRBV12-3 or TRBV12-4 and TRBJ2-1, with 9 bases identical to TRBD1. The length of the CDR3 is 14 residues. The V segment lost 7 bases and the J segment 7 bases; nucleotides outside the gene matches: 8. The CDR3 coding sequence is TGTGCCAGCACGCCCGGGACAGGGCGGAATGAGCAGTTCTTC. Translation gives CASTPGTGRNEQFF.

This clonotype was observed a few times. The V call is TRBV5-6, the J call TRBJ1-5; TRBD1 matches at 8 bases. Germline V gene data show CDR1 as SGHDT and CDR2 as YYEEEE. This CDR3 contains 15 residues. J gave up 3 bases and V 3 bases, and 5 bases lay outside the gene matches. CDR3 in DNA: TGTGCCAGCAGCTGGGGGACAGGCCTCAATCAGCCCCAGCATTTT. It is translated as CASSWGTGLNQPQHF.

There are a few counts of this clonotype. V and J are TRBV19 and TRBJ1-2, with 7 bases aligning to TRBD1. The germline gives CDR1 LNHDA, CDR2 SQIVND (reference sequence). CDR3 length: 13 amino acids. The V and J ends lost 6 bases and 8 bases, in that order; junction bases with no gene match: 9. The CDR3 loop is CASSLVTGNGYTF. In nucleotides, the CDR3 is TGTGCCAGTAGCCTCGTGACAGGGAACGGCTACACCTTC.

The CDR3 spells CASSPGTGQNTIYF. The CDR3 DNA is TGTGCCAGCTCACCCGGGACAGGTCAAAACACCATATATTTT. V gene TRBV18 combines with J gene TRBJ1-3; 8 bases agree with TRBD1. The germline gives CDR1 KGHSH, CDR2 LQKENI. V lost 3 bases, J lost 6 bases, and 4 bases stayed unmatched. This CDR3 has 14 amino acids. The full variable domain, with the rest looked up from reference TRBV18 and TRBJ1-3, is NAGVMQNPRHLVRRRGQEARLRCSPMKGHSHVYWYRQLPEEGLKFMVYLQKENIIDESGMPKERFSAEFPKEGPSILRIQQVVRGDSAAYFCASSPGTGQNTIYFGEGSWLTVV.

A remark on this clonotype: Since a much larger clone is just one base distant, this may be a read error. This chain joins TRBV7-2 and TRBJ2-5; unclear D gene. The CDR3 covers 15 residues. Trimming shortened V by 5 bases and J by 5 bases, and 18 bases separated the two germline ends. Germline V gene sequence: CDR1 SGHTA, CDR2 FQGNSA. CDR3 region: CASSLAAGGRETQYF. For the CDR3, the DNA is TGTGCCAGCAGCCTCGCGGCCGGTGGCAGGGAGACCCAGTACTTC.

This clonotype appeared many times. The junction departs from the called germline gene at one end, perhaps through a read error. The CDR3 reads CASSVAGSKRDEQFF. The CDR3 coding sequence is TGTGCCAGCAGCGTAGCGGGTTCCAAAAGGGATGAGCAGTTCTTC. The chain recombines TRBV7-2 with TRBJ2-1; 7 positions match TRBD2. Germline V gene sequence: CDR1 SGHTA, CDR2 FQGNSA. The CDR3 is 15 amino acids.

As regards this clonotype: A much larger clone differs by one base, so this may be a read error. The chain couples TRBV19 to TRBJ1-5, with 7 bases fitting TRBD1. Germline-derived CDR1 and CDR2 are LNHDA and SQIVND (reference sequence). The CDR3 loop spans 17 amino acids. V lost 5 bases to trimming and J lost 0 bases; unmatched junction nucleotides: 10. Here the CDR3 reads CASSPPDRAYSNQPQHF. The CDR3 DNA reads as TGTGCCAGTAGTCCCCCCGACAGGGCTTATAGCAATCAGCCCCAGCATTTT. The variable domain in full, with the rest retrieved from reference TRBV19 and TRBJ1-5, is DGGITQSPKYLFRKEGQNVTLSCEQNLNHDAMYWYRQDPGQGLRLIYYSQIVNDFQKGDIAEGYSVSREKKESFPLTVTSAQKNPTAFYLCASSPPDRAYSNQPQHFGDGTRLSIL.

This clonotype was seen just once. The V call is TRBV7-3, the J call TRBJ2-3, with 7 positions matching TRBD2. After removal of 5 bases from V and 1 base from J, the junction contained 3 bases not matched to a gene. The germline V gene encodes CDR1 SGHTA and CDR2 FQGTGA. This CDR3 has 14 residues. The CDR3 loop is CASSRTSGTDTQYF. The CDR3 DNA is TGTGCCAGCAGCCGCACTAGCGGCACAGATACGCAGTATTTT.

This chain connects TRBV5-4 to TRBJ2-2, with TRBD1 as a possible D gene (5 bases). This CDR3 has 15 residues. The germline gives CDR1 SGHNT, CDR2 YYREEE (reference sequence). The V gene lost 5 bases and the J gene lost 3 bases, with 14 bases spanning the gap. CDR3 sequence reads: CASRLGTGYTGELFF. The CDR3 DNA reads as TGTGCCAGCAGACTCGGTACAGGATACACCGGGGAGCTGTTTTTT.

The chain carries TRBV13 and TRBJ1-1; D gene unclear. The V end was cut by 7 bases, the J end by 1 base, with 13 bases between. Germline-derived CDR1 and CDR2 are PRHDT and FYEKMQ (reference sequence). CDR3 size: 14 residues. The CDR3 sequence: CASNTYRQNTEAFF. The CDR3 DNA sequence: TGTGCCAGCAATACTTACCGTCAGAACACTGAAGCTTTCTTT. Using reference TRBV13 and TRBJ1-1 for the parts outside the CDR3, the full variable domain is AAGVIQSPRHLIKEKRETATLKCYPIPRHDTVYWYQQGPGQDPQFLISFYEKMQSDKGSIPDRFSAQQFSDYHSELNMSSLELGDSALYFCASNTYRQNTEAFFGQGTRLTVV.

As regards this clonotype: A clone one base away is much larger, so this may be a read error. This rearrangement joins TRBV15 to TRBJ2-1, with D perhaps matching TRBD2 (6 bases). Germline V gene data show CDR1 as LNHNV and CDR2 as YYDKDF (reference sequence). The CDR3 is 14 residues long. The CDR3 sequence is CATGRVGGNNEQFF. The CDR3 DNA follows: TGTGCCACCGGCAGAGTGGGGGGTAACAATGAGCAGTTCTTC. Looking up the rest from reference TRBV15 and TRBJ2-1 gives the full variable domain: DAMVIQNPRYQVTQFGKPVTLSCSQTLNHNVMYWYQQKSSQAPKLLFHYYDKDFNNEADTPDNFQSRRPNTSFCFLDIRSPGLGDTAMYLCATGRVGGNNEQFFGPGTRLTVL.

Only a few counts were recorded for this clonotype. The chain couples TRBV5-1 to TRBJ1-4; D uncertain. V was trimmed by 4 bases and J by 8 bases, leaving 18 bases between them. The CDR3 consists of 15 residues. Germline values: CDR1 SGHRS, CDR2 YFSETQ. In DNA, the CDR3 is TGCGCCAGCAGCCTCCCGCGGGGTTCGGGCGAAAAACTGTTTTTT. Translating gives CASSLPRGSGEKLFF.

Comments on this clonotype: A much more abundant neighbour one base away suggests this may be a read error. The V call is TRBV20-1, the J call TRBJ1-2; D is possibly TRBD1 (6 bases). The CDR3 has 13 residues. Germline CDR1 reads DFQATT; CDR2 reads SNEGSKA (reference sequence). CDR3 in amino acids: CGARWGAHRRDTF. DNA for the CDR3: TGCGGTGCTAGGTGGGGGGCCCACAGAAGGGACACCTTC.

This clonotype was counted many times. The gene calls are TRBV28 and TRBJ1-5, with 9 bases matching TRBD1. The CDR3 has 15 residues. Looked up from germline, CDR1 is MDHEN and CDR2 is SYDVKM. V shed 5 bases, J shed 7 bases, and the junction held 9 bases outside the gene matches. CDR3 in amino acids: CASSITGTGNQPQHF. Here the CDR3 DNA reads TGTGCCAGCAGTATCACCGGGACAGGGAACCAGCCCCAGCATTTT.

Notes on this clonotype: A read error may explain this, as a much larger clone is one base away. A read error is likely, as this CDR3 ends without the conserved phenylalanine or tryptophan. Written as DNA, the CDR3 is TGTGCCAGCAGCCAAGATTTACCGCCCGGGGAGCTGTTTTAT. This translates into CASSQDLPPGELFY. The chain carries TRBV14 and TRBJ2-2, with D unclear. Germline V lookup: CDR1 SGHDN, CDR2 FVKESK. With 0 bases removed from V and 6 bases from J, the gap between germline ends came to 8 bases. This CDR3 has 14 amino acids.

At least ten counts were recorded for this clonotype. V is TRBV28 and J is TRBJ2-4, with D tentatively TRBD2 (6 bases). CDR3 length equals 16 residues. With 5 bases removed from V and 0 bases from J, the gap between germline ends came to 14 bases. The germline gives CDR1 MDHEN, CDR2 SYDVKM. The CDR3 DNA reads TGTGCCAGCAGTCCCTTCGGGGGTGGAGCCAAAAACATTCAGTACTTC. It codes for CASSPFGGGAKNIQYF.